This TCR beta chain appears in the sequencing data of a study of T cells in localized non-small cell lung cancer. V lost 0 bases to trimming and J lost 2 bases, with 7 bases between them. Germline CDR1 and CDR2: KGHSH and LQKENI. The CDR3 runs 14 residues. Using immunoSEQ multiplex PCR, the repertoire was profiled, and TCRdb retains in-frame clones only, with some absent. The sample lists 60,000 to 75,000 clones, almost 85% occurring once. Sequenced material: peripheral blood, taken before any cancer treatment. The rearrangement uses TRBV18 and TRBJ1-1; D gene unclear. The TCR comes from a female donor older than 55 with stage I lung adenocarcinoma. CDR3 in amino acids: CASSPPGVNTEAFF. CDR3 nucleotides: TGTGCCAGCTCACCACCTGGGGTTAACACTGAAGCTTTCTTT.